This TCR beta chain appears in the sequencing data of a study of cytomegalovirus exposure and HLA in healthy donors. Study findings and constraints: V- and J-gene trimming of TCR beta was linked (in a later analysis) to a missense DCLRE1C variant.

It was with 60 Vbeta and 13 Jbeta primers that the PCR ran. TCRdb's table, derived via immunoSEQ multiplex PCR, lists solely in-frame clones and lacks some. This sample carries a few hundred thousand clones, about 80% of them seen once, and the ten largest clones take around 15%. Turning to this clone: The antigen remains unidentified.

CDR3 size: 12 residues. Trimming pared 1 base from V and 6 bases from J, leaving 7 bases between. The germline gives CDR1 SEHNR, CDR2 FQNEAQ (reference sequence). Source material: PBMCs. The rearrangement links TRBV7-9 to TRBJ2-7; D unclear. The clonotype originates from a man aged 40-49 years in good health and CMV-seronegative. The CDR3: CASSLDPTEQYF. The DNA of the CDR3 is TGTGCCAGCAGCTTAGATCCTACCGAGCAGTACTTC.